Listed below are T cell receptor beta chains from one sample, sequenced in a study of blood T cells in healthy people across ages. TCRdb redid the calling of the 5' RACE reads with MiXCR, one entry per CDR3 protein. The sample comprises about 970,000 distinct CDR3 sequences, 51% of which are singletons, and about a fifth rests with the top ten. The sample consisted of blood. These receptors were obtained from a woman between 55 and 75 years old in good health. CDR3s leave out the opening cysteine and the closing phenylalanine or tryptophan.

v_call: TRBV20-1; cdr3_aa: SASPLAGGETQY
v_call: TRBV7-2; cdr3_aa: ASSLAGGQTQY
v_call: TRBV12-3/TRBV12-4; cdr3_aa: ACSREYLPDTQY
v_call: TRBV5-1; cdr3_aa: ASSLARQGMRDTQY
v_call: TRBV18; cdr3_aa: ASSPIISREETQY
v_call: TRBV27; cdr3_aa: ASSTTSETTQY
v_call: TRBV28; cdr3_aa: ASSFSGRPPHTQY
v_call: TRBV5-1; cdr3_aa: ASSYSGDSNTDTQY
v_call: TRBV4-3; cdr3_aa: ASSQELRGLETQY
v_call: TRBV28; cdr3_aa: ASSLAASGKHNEQF
v_call: TRBV4-1; cdr3_aa: ASSPRKGWEQY
v_call: TRBV5-5; cdr3_aa: ASSHIMNTGELF
v_call: TRBV29-1; cdr3_aa: SVAEAGSTDTQY
v_call: TRBV7-7; cdr3_aa: ASSTSPFNEQY
v_call: TRBV20-1; cdr3_aa: SATLTSGFFTGELF
v_call: TRBV10-3; cdr3_aa: AIRRQGAEDTQY
v_call: TRBV21-1; cdr3_aa: ASSTTGSQNTGELF
v_call: TRBV5-1; cdr3_aa: ASSLEASGPTDTQY
v_call: TRBV20-1; cdr3_aa: SPQGLAGVASYNEQF
v_call: TRBV6-5; cdr3_aa: ASSYSSQQY
v_call: TRBV7-9; cdr3_aa: ASSLTSISYNEQY
v_call: TRBV20-1; cdr3_aa: SACPWTSFHEQY
v_call: TRBV5-1; cdr3_aa: ASSLSSLDYNEQF
v_call: TRBV6-2/TRBV6-3; cdr3_aa: ASSYGSGSKTDTQY
v_call: TRBV7-2; cdr3_aa: ASSLTDGRNEQF
v_call: TRBV20-1; cdr3_aa: SKDFNTDTQY
v_call: TRBV6-2/TRBV6-3; cdr3_aa: ASTRQTSTDTQY
v_call: TRBV3-1; cdr3_aa: ASSQYSTNEKLF